The rows below give T cell receptor beta chains drawn from one sample of a study of control samples from healthy donors and cancer patients. Sequenced by immunoSEQ multiplex PCR; TCRdb stores in-frame clones only, minus some. The sample consists of about 180,000 clones, 90% of them appearing once. The specimen was blood. Receptor source: a woman between 50 and 59 years old in good health. Each CDR3 is given with its conserved first and last residue.

V gene: TRBV5-5
CDR3 length: 15
J gene: TRBJ1-5
CDR3 protein: CASSFDPSPNQPQHF

V gene: TRBV10-3
CDR3 length: 14
J gene: TRBJ2-3
CDR3 protein: CAIRPTGDRDTQYF

V gene: TRBV27
CDR3 length: 13
J gene: TRBJ1-2
CDR3 protein: CASRYGLNYGYTF

V gene: TRBV28
CDR3 length: 16
J gene: TRBJ2-7
CDR3 protein: CASSSPSGGLHYEQYF

V gene: TRBV7-2
CDR3 length: 15
J gene: TRBJ1-5
CDR3 protein: CASSPAGTGVQPQHF

V gene: TRBV7-3
CDR3 length: 17
J gene: TRBJ2-3
CDR3 protein: CASSPRWQGTITDTQYF

V gene: TRBV3-1/TRBV3-2
CDR3 length: 16
J gene: TRBJ1-1
CDR3 protein: CASSQAQGARDTEAFF

V gene: TRBV7-7
CDR3 length: 13
J gene: TRBJ1-5
CDR3 protein: CASSATENQPQHF

V gene: TRBV4-2
CDR3 length: 17
J gene: TRBJ1-5
CDR3 protein: CASSQGTQGYSNQPQHF

V gene: TRBV28
CDR3 length: 15
J gene: TRBJ2-2
CDR3 protein: CASSSGLAGTGELFF

V gene: TRBV5-8
CDR3 length: 15
J gene: TRBJ2-3
CDR3 protein: CASSLQGLGPDTQYF

V gene: TRBV5-4
CDR3 length: 14
J gene: TRBJ1-5
CDR3 protein: CASSLGGGGQPQHF

V gene: TRBV5-1
CDR3 length: 14
J gene: TRBJ2-5
CDR3 protein: CASSPLRAQETQYF

V gene: TRBV29-1
CDR3 length: 13
J gene: TRBJ2-7
CDR3 protein: CSAIQGLLEEQYF

V gene: TRBV19
CDR3 length: 14
J gene: TRBJ2-3
CDR3 protein: CASSKHRGADTQYF

V gene: TRBV27
CDR3 length: 13
J gene: TRBJ1-2
CDR3 protein: CASSLVANYGYTF

V gene: TRBV4-1
CDR3 length: 14
J gene: TRBJ1-5
CDR3 protein: CASSQVQGDQPQHF

V gene: TRBV12-3/TRBV12-4
CDR3 length: 12
J gene: TRBJ1-4
CDR3 protein: CASIRGGEKLFF

V gene: TRBV5-1
CDR3 length: 15
J gene: TRBJ2-7
CDR3 protein: CASSLGDREYYEQYF

V gene: TRBV2
CDR3 length: 12
J gene: TRBJ2-3
CDR3 protein: CASRSLTDTQYF

V gene: TRBV7-2
CDR3 length: 15
J gene: TRBJ2-3
CDR3 protein: CASRDRTYVTDTQYF

V gene: TRBV5-8
CDR3 length: 15
J gene: TRBJ2-7
CDR3 protein: CATTWGKGGVYEQYF

V gene: TRBV7-7
CDR3 length: 13
J gene: TRBJ1-5
CDR3 protein: CASSQDRGQPQHF

V gene: TRBV4-2
CDR3 length: 15
J gene: TRBJ2-7
CDR3 protein: CASSQGGTGRDEQYF

V gene: TRBV6-4
CDR3 length: 14
J gene: TRBJ2-1
CDR3 protein: CASSEPGTGNEQFF

V gene: TRBV6-5
CDR3 length: 13
J gene: TRBJ2-1
CDR3 protein: CASSKTQRGEQFF

V gene: TRBV14
CDR3 length: 13
J gene: TRBJ2-7
CDR3 protein: CASRDSSNYEQYF

V gene: TRBV27
CDR3 length: 15
J gene: TRBJ1-5
CDR3 protein: CASSWNSISNQPQHF

V gene: TRBV5-6
CDR3 length: 13
J gene: TRBJ1-2
CDR3 protein: CASSSRDRDGYTF

V gene: TRBV9
CDR3 length: 14
J gene: TRBJ2-3
CDR3 protein: CASSGVTYSDTQYF

V gene: TRBV4-1
CDR3 length: 16
J gene: TRBJ2-3
CDR3 protein: CASSPAGQGPTDTQYF

V gene: TRBV7-2
CDR3 length: 13
J gene: TRBJ1-1
CDR3 protein: CASSREPAGYAFF

V gene: TRBV25-1
CDR3 length: 16
J gene: TRBJ2-3
CDR3 protein: CASSMGAASGTDTQYF

V gene: TRBV5-1
CDR3 length: 15
J gene: TRBJ1-5
CDR3 protein: CASSLMPGSNQPQHF

V gene: TRBV10-3
CDR3 length: 15
J gene: TRBJ2-3
CDR3 protein: CAIRSSGTSTDTQYF

V gene: TRBV28
CDR3 length: 16
J gene: TRBJ2-5
CDR3 protein: CASKVLAGASQETQYF

V gene: TRBV11-3
CDR3 length: 14
J gene: TRBJ1-1
CDR3 protein: CASSLEGGVTEAFF

V gene: TRBV13
CDR3 length: 15
J gene: TRBJ1-1
CDR3 protein: CASSPRVPRNTEAFF

V gene: TRBV2
CDR3 length: 13
J gene: TRBJ2-1
CDR3 protein: CASSVGRNNEQFF

V gene: TRBV19
CDR3 length: 11
J gene: TRBJ2-7
CDR3 protein: CASTEGHEQYF

V gene: TRBV28
CDR3 length: 16
J gene: TRBJ2-2
CDR3 protein: CASRKTTGSDTGELFF

V gene: TRBV6-5
CDR3 length: 13
J gene: TRBJ1-5
CDR3 protein: CASSYRDGQPQHF

V gene: TRBV11-2
CDR3 length: 14
J gene: TRBJ2-5
CDR3 protein: CASSLGQGYETQYF

V gene: TRBV5-1
CDR3 length: 13
J gene: TRBJ1-5
CDR3 protein: CASATESNQPQHF

V gene: TRBV29-1
CDR3 length: 13
J gene: TRBJ1-2
CDR3 protein: CSVGGTVNYGYTF

V gene: TRBV2
CDR3 length: 12
J gene: TRBJ2-5
CDR3 protein: CAGGGVGETQYF

V gene: TRBV28
CDR3 length: 18
J gene: TRBJ2-3
CDR3 protein: CASSSKGVRSGHTDTQYF

V gene: TRBV19
CDR3 length: 15
J gene: TRBJ2-6
CDR3 protein: CASSTGQVEANVLTF

V gene: TRBV7-3
CDR3 length: 15
J gene: TRBJ1-2
CDR3 protein: CASSLTTGGRYGYTF

V gene: TRBV19
CDR3 length: 15
J gene: TRBJ2-2
CDR3 protein: CASSISNSYTGELFF

V gene: TRBV4-1
CDR3 length: 13
J gene: TRBJ1-1
CDR3 protein: CASSLQGFTEAFF

V gene: TRBV6-5
CDR3 length: 15
J gene: TRBJ1-1
CDR3 protein: CASRPGRGRGAEAFF